This TCR beta chain derives from a study of blood T cell repertoires in COVID-19. Study-wide background: In each case, the material was cDNA or gDNA derived from T cells, B-cell-depleted T cells, or PBMCs.

Authors' methods: Amplification of reference gene primers was used by the study to estimate nucleated cell counts. This table comes from immunoSEQ multiplex PCR, and its TCRdb copy is limited to in-frame clones, with some not included. D and trimming were read from the DNA, whereas the V and J calls and clone size are those reported in that table. This sample carries 55,000 to 75,000 clones, about four fifths of them seen once, and the ten largest clones take around 9.7%. Germline values: CDR1 SGDLS, CDR2 YYNGEE. Trimming took off 0 bases at V and 3 bases at J, with 10 bases between the two ends. This CDR3 has 15 residues.

This TCR was recovered from a human donor in a cohort sampled during active COVID-19. The chain combines TRBV9 with TRBJ2-1, with D unresolved. Sequences were obtained from peripheral blood. In DNA form, the CDR3 reads TGTGCCAGCAGCGTAGCTACCGGCGGCTACAATGAGCAGTTCTTC. Its translation is CASSVATGGYNEQFF.